This is a list of T cell receptor beta chains from one sample in a study of T cells in Graves' hyperthyroidism and ophthalmopathy. Each CDR3 protein is one row after TCRdb ran MiXCR on the multiplex PCR reads. Of 690,000 or so distinct CDR3 sequences in the sample, roughly a sixth were seen once. Sequencing used blood. Receptors were obtained from a woman aged 45-65 years with Graves' hyperthyroidism that later progressed to Graves' ophthalmopathy. Each CDR3 is given with its conserved first and last residue. A D gene is named only where the DNA matches it firmly. Rows may omit the clone size; those that give it use once, few, many or a size class.

V,size,D,J,length,CDR3,DNA
TRBV20-1,many,-,TRBJ1-1,14,CSAREWGPGTEAFF,TGCAGTGCTAGAGAATGGGGGCCGGGCACTGAAGCTTTCTTT
TRBV5-1,few,-,TRBJ2-5,13,CASSLVVSETQYF,TGCGCCAGCAGCTTGGTCGTATCGGAGACCCAGTACTTC
TRBV3-1,many,-,TRBJ2-1,12,CASSQIYNEQFF,TGTGCCAGCAGCCAGATCTACAATGAGCAGTTCTTC
TRBV6-1,few,-,TRBJ1-2,13,CASSDPGPRGYTF,TGTGCCAGCAGTGACCCAGGGCCGAGAGGCTACACCTTC
TRBV12-3/TRBV12-4,many,-,TRBJ2-3,13,CASTGHGSDTQYF,TGTGCCAGCACGGGACACGGTTCAGATACGCAGTATTTT
TRBV5-1,-,-,TRBJ1-6,15,CASSITSSYNSPLHF,TGCGCCAGCAGCATTACTAGCTCCTATAATTCACCCCTCCACTTT
TRBV5-1,many,-,TRBJ2-1,14,CASSTYDPYNEQFF,TGCGCCAGCAGCACCTACGACCCCTACAATGAGCAGTTCTTC
TRBV4-1,few,TRBD1,TRBJ1-2,15,CASSQDRGRGYGYTF,TGCGCCAGCAGCCAAGATCGGGGCAGGGGGTATGGCTACACCTTC
TRBV6-1,once,TRBD1,TRBJ1-6,16,CASSKDRAGNNSPLHF,TGTGCCAGCAGTAAGGACAGGGCGGGAAATAATTCACCCCTCCACTTT
TRBV3-1,many,-,TRBJ1-5,15,CASSQDQAAGQPQHF,TGTGCCAGCAGCCAAGATCAAGCAGCTGGTCAGCCCCAGCATTTT
TRBV10-2,few,-,TRBJ1-4,12,CASSVGNEKLFF,TGCGCCAGCAGTGTCGGTAATGAAAAACTGTTTTTT
TRBV9,-,TRBD1,TRBJ1-6,14,CASRDTGVSSPLHF,TGTGCCAGCAGAGATACAGGGGTGAGTTCACCCCTCCACTTT
TRBV5-6,-,-,TRBJ2-1,17,CASSLSHRAGSYNEQFF,TGTGCCAGCAGCTTGTCCCACAGGGCAGGCTCCTACAATGAGCAGTTCTTC
TRBV4-2,-,TRBD2,TRBJ2-7,18,CASSQVGLAGGPSREQYF,TGTGCCAGCAGCCAAGTGGGGCTAGCGGGGGGGCCCTCTCGGGAGCAGTACTTC
TRBV3-1,few,TRBD2,TRBJ2-1,17,CASSQDMTSGAYNEQFF,TGTGCCAGCAGCCAAGATATGACTAGCGGGGCTTACAATGAGCAGTTCTTC
TRBV19,few,-,TRBJ1-1,16,CASSTSRRTVNTEAFF,TGTGCCAGTAGTACGTCTAGGAGGACAGTGAACACTGAAGCTTTCTTT
TRBV4-1,-,-,TRBJ2-7,17,CASSQGGGRSAVYEQYF,TGCGCCAGCAGCCAAGGGGGGGGCAGGAGTGCGGTCTACGAGCAGTACTTC
TRBV7-9,-,-,TRBJ2-7,15,CASSTRDGSNYEQYF,TGTGCCAGCAGCACACGGGACGGATCGAACTACGAGCAGTACTTC
TRBV18,many,TRBD1,TRBJ1-1,19,CASSPRTGGLSWSYTEAFF,TGTGCCAGCTCACCTCGAACAGGGGGCTTGAGTTGGAGCTACACTGAAGCTTTCTTT
TRBV4-1,many,-,TRBJ2-1,16,CASSQGRLGPYNEQFF,TGCGCCAGCAGCCAAGGTAGACTCGGCCCCTACAATGAGCAGTTCTTC
TRBV11-3,-,-,TRBJ2-7,14,CASSLYAGPYEQYF,TGTGCCAGCAGCTTATACGCCGGGCCCTACGAGCAGTACTTC
TRBV6-5,few,-,TRBJ2-1,17,CASSYSTGPPWHNEQFF,TGTGCCAGCAGTTACTCGACCGGCCCCCCCTGGCACAATGAGCAGTTCTTC
TRBV19,few,-,TRBJ1-1,12,CASSIPGLGAFF,TGTGCCAGTAGTATCCCGGGACTCGGGGCTTTCTTT
TRBV5-8,many,-,TRBJ1-5,11,CASSLVQPQHF,TGTGCCAGCAGCTTGGTTCAGCCCCAGCATTTT
TRBV20-1,-,-,TRBJ2-2,14,CSASGHGNTGELFF,TGCAGTGCTTCGGGACACGGCAACACCGGGGAGCTGTTTTTT
TRBV20-1,many,-,TRBJ1-5,15,CSAREGGAGNQPQHF,TGCAGTGCTAGAGAAGGGGGGGCTGGGAATCAGCCCCAGCATTTT
TRBV11-2,many,-,TRBJ1-1,14,CASSHLTGNTEAFF,TGTGCCAGCAGCCACCTGACAGGGAACACTGAAGCTTTCTTT
TRBV19,-,-,TRBJ1-5,16,CASSPTWDNSNQPQHF,TGTGCCAGTAGTCCTACGTGGGACAATAGCAATCAGCCCCAGCATTTT
TRBV4-1,-,-,TRBJ2-1,14,CASSQAWTSNEQFF,TGCGCCAGCAGCCAGGCGTGGACAAGCAATGAGCAGTTCTTC
TRBV11-2,many,-,TRBJ2-1,14,CASSLTRFKNEQFF,TGTGCCAGCAGCTTAACTAGATTTAAGAATGAGCAGTTCTTC
TRBV19,-,-,TRBJ2-7,14,CASNEGGETYEQYF,TGTGCCAGTAATGAGGGGGGGGAAACCTACGAGCAGTACTTC
TRBV9,-,-,TRBJ1-2,15,CASSEGRYNVDGYTF,TGTGCCAGCAGCGAGGGGAGGTATAACGTCGATGGCTACACCTTC
TRBV30,many,-,TRBJ1-2,14,CAWSVSGESHGYTF,TGTGCCTGGAGTGTTAGCGGAGAGAGTCATGGCTACACCTTC
TRBV6-1,-,-,TRBJ1-2,15,CASTLNPAVGNGYTF,TGTGCCAGCACCCTTAACCCTGCGGTAGGGAACGGCTACACCTTC
TRBV24-1,-,-,TRBJ1-2,13,CATSDRDSYGYTF,TGTGCCACCAGTGACCGTGACAGCTATGGCTACACCTTC
TRBV3-1,many,-,TRBJ1-1,12,CASSQVPSSAFF,TGTGCCAGCAGCCAAGTTCCCTCGTCCGCTTTCTTT
TRBV5-1,many,TRBD2,TRBJ2-3,18,CASSWTSGGARGTDTQYF,TGCGCCAGCAGCTGGACTAGCGGGGGGGCCCGCGGCACAGATACGCAGTATTTT
TRBV6-2/TRBV6-3,-,-,TRBJ1-3,16,CASSRRRVYSGNTIYF,TGTGCCAGCAGTCGAAGGAGGGTCTACTCTGGAAACACCATATATTTT
TRBV12-3/TRBV12-4,many,TRBD1,TRBJ2-7,13,CASSTGTAYEQYF,TGTGCCAGCAGTACCGGGACAGCCTACGAGCAGTACTTC
TRBV7-9,-,TRBD2,TRBJ2-1,17,CASSLDSSGGRYNEQFF,TGTGCCAGCAGCTTAGACTCTAGCGGGGGCCGCTACAATGAGCAGTTCTTC
TRBV4-1,many,-,TRBJ1-1,17,CASSHKTTGNPHTEAFF,TGCGCCAGCAGTCACAAAACCACCGGGAATCCACACACTGAAGCTTTCTTT
TRBV2,-,-,TRBJ1-4,18,CASRFREAHLSTNEKLFF,TGTGCCAGCAGGTTCAGGGAGGCCCACTTATCAACTAATGAAAAACTGTTTTTT
TRBV6-2/TRBV6-3,-,TRBD1,TRBJ2-3,10,CARRQGARYF,TGTGCCAGAAGACAGGGGGCTCGGTATTTT
TRBV2,-,-,TRBJ1-5,16,CASTEDEGGSNQPQHF,TGTGCCAGCACCGAGGATGAGGGGGGAAGCAATCAGCCCCAGCATTTT
TRBV7-3,few,-,TRBJ2-3,14,CASSQTASTDTQYF,TGCGCCAGCAGCCAGACGGCAAGCACAGATACGCAGTATTTT
TRBV29-1,few,TRBD1,TRBJ1-1,12,CSVGQQNTEAFF,TGCAGCGTGGGACAGCAGAACACTGAAGCTTTCTTT